The rows below give T cell receptor beta chains drawn from one sample of a study of blood T cells in healthy people across ages. TCRdb re-derived calls from the 5' RACE reads in MiXCR, one entry per CDR3 protein. The sample consists of 600,000 or so distinct CDR3 sequences, roughly 31% of them appearing once. Sequenced material: blood. These receptors were collected from a woman older than 75 in good health. Each CDR3 is given with its conserved first and last residue. A D gene is named only where the DNA matches it firmly. Clone size is stated in some rows and not others, as once, few, many or a class when expanded.

>TRBV5-1|TRBJ2-5|TRBD1|many
TGCGCCAGCAGCTTGGGGACAGGGTGGACGGAGACCCAGTACTTC
CASSLGTGWTETQYF
>TRBV7-9|TRBJ2-5|TRBD1|NA
TGTGCCAGCAGATTAGGACAGGGAGAACAGTACTTC
CASRLGQGEQYF
>TRBV6-2/TRBV6-3|TRBJ2-2|TRBD2|NA
TGTGCCAGCAGTTACGGGGCGGGGGTGAACACCGGGGAGCTGTTTTTT
CASSYGAGVNTGELFF
>TRBV5-1|TRBJ1-6|NA|many
TGCGCCAGCAGCTTGGGGCAGGGGCCCAATTCACCCCTCCACTTT
CASSLGQGPNSPLHF
>TRBV12-3/TRBV12-4|TRBJ1-2|NA|many
TGTGCCAGCAGGTCGACAGCGAACTATGGCTACACCTTC
CASRSTANYGYTF
>TRBV5-1|TRBJ1-1|NA|NA
TGCGCCAGCAGCTTGTCATCGGCAGCACGTGTGAACACTGAAGCTTTCTTT
CASSLSSAARVNTEAFF
>TRBV6-2/TRBV6-3|TRBJ2-5|TRBD2|many
TGTGCCAGCAGTTACTCTGCGGGGGACTTGGAGACCCAGTACTTC
CASSYSAGDLETQYF
>TRBV7-9|TRBJ1-5|TRBD1|many
TGTGCCAGCAGTCGGATCACAGGGGCCAGGGCTAGCAATCAGCCCCAGCATTTT
CASSRITGARASNQPQHF
>TRBV7-9|TRBJ2-3|TRBD2|few
TGTGCCAGCCCTATCTTACTAGCGGGGGAGACAGATACGCAGTATTTT
CASPILLAGETDTQYF
>TRBV5-1|TRBJ2-1|TRBD2|NA
TGCGCCAGCAGCTTGGCCGGACTAGCGGGGCACAATGAGCAGTTCTTC
CASSLAGLAGHNEQFF
>TRBV27|TRBJ2-1|TRBD2|many
TGTGCCAGCAGTTTATGGGGGTCGGGGGGGTTCGATGAGCAGTTCTTC
CASSLWGSGGFDEQFF
>TRBV7-2|TRBJ1-1|TRBD1|NA
TGTGCCAGCAGCTTAGTCACGGCAGGGGGCGCCAACACTGAAGCTTTCTTT
CASSLVTAGGANTEAFF
>TRBV9|TRBJ1-5|TRBD1|few
TGTGCCAGCGGCGCGACAGGGGACAATCAGCCCCAGCATTTT
CASGATGDNQPQHF
>TRBV7-9|TRBJ2-7|NA|NA
TGTGCCAGCAGGGGCCCAGGGAGCTATGACGAGCAGTACTTC
CASRGPGSYDEQYF
>TRBV4-2|TRBJ2-2|TRBD2|NA
TGTGCCAGCAGCCATGGAGCGGGGCCGAACACCGGGGAGCTGTTTTTT
CASSHGAGPNTGELFF
>TRBV15|TRBJ2-2|TRBD2|NA
TGTGCCACCAGGGAGGGACTAGCGGGCACCGGGGAGCTGTTTTTT
CATREGLAGTGELFF
>TRBV5-1|TRBJ1-2|NA|many
TGCGCCAGCAGCCCTCGGGACGGAATATCGAACTATGGCTACACCTTC
CASSPRDGISNYGYTF
>TRBV3-1|TRBJ2-5|NA|many
TGTGCCAGCAGCCAAGAAGTGCCGGGGGGCGGGGAGACCCAGTACTTC
CASSQEVPGGGETQYF
>TRBV20-1|TRBJ2-5|NA|many
TGCAGTGCTAGCATCACGGTACAAGAGACCCAGTACTTC
CSASITVQETQYF
>TRBV5-4|TRBJ2-2|NA|NA
TGTGCCAGCAGCTTGGGACCTACTCTAACCACCGGGGAGCTGTTTTTT
CASSLGPTLTTGELFF
>TRBV2|TRBJ1-6|TRBD1|few
TGTGCCAGCAGTGAAGCGTGGCAGGGGGAATCACCCCTCCACTTT
CASSEAWQGESPLHF
>TRBV30|TRBJ1-2|NA|NA
TGTGCCTGGAGTGTACTTGCAGCCGGCTACACCTTC
CAWSVLAAGYTF
>TRBV7-2|TRBJ1-1|NA|few
TGTGCCAGCAGCGCGACCGCCGTTTACGCTGAAGCTTTCTTT
CASSATAVYAEAFF
>TRBV4-3|TRBJ1-5|TRBD1|many
TGCGCCAGCAGCCAATGGACAGGGCGCAATCAGCCCCAGCATTTT
CASSQWTGRNQPQHF
>TRBV7-3|TRBJ1-2|NA|many
TGTGCCAGCAGCTTAACGCGGACGGACTATGGCTACACCTTC
CASSLTRTDYGYTF
>TRBV6-6|TRBJ1-3|NA|NA
TGTGCCAGCAGTTACGGGTCGTCGAGCTCTGGAAACACCATATATTTT
CASSYGSSSSGNTIYF
>TRBV7-9|TRBJ1-3|NA|NA
TGTGCCAGCAGCTTAGTCGGGGATGGAAACACCATATATTTT
CASSLVGDGNTIYF
>TRBV7-9|TRBJ1-2|NA|NA
TGTGCCAGCAGCTCTTCTACTAGAAATGGCTACACCTTC
CASSSSTRNGYTF
>TRBV7-2|TRBJ2-7|NA|NA
TGTGCCAGCAGCTTCTACGGCGAGCAGTACTTC
CASSFYGEQYF
>TRBV6-1|TRBJ1-6|TRBD1|NA
TGTGCCAGCAGCGAGCAATCCGGGACAGGAAATTCACCCCTCCACTTT
CASSEQSGTGNSPLHF
>TRBV10-3|TRBJ1-1|NA|many
TGTGCCATCAGTGAGAAGGGTTGGCACACTGAAGCTTTCTTT
CAISEKGWHTEAFF
>TRBV15|TRBJ1-4|NA|NA
TGTGCCACCAGCAGAGATCAGGACTATAATGAAAAACGGTTTTTT
CATSRDQDYNEKRFF
>TRBV7-9|TRBJ1-2|NA|NA
TGTGCCAGCAGCTTCTCTGGCAGGGAGGGCTATGGCTACACCTTC
CASSFSGREGYGYTF
>TRBV18|TRBJ1-2|TRBD1|few
TGTGCCAGCTCACCACAGGGGGCAGGCGATGGCTACACCTTC
CASSPQGAGDGYTF
>TRBV18|TRBJ1-2|NA|many
TGTGCCAGCTCACCACCAGGGCTTTCGGGCTACACCTTC
CASSPPGLSGYTF
>TRBV6-5|TRBJ2-5|NA|many
TGTGCCAGCAAGGAATCCGGGACATTCGGCGGGGAGACCCAGTACTTC
CASKESGTFGGETQYF